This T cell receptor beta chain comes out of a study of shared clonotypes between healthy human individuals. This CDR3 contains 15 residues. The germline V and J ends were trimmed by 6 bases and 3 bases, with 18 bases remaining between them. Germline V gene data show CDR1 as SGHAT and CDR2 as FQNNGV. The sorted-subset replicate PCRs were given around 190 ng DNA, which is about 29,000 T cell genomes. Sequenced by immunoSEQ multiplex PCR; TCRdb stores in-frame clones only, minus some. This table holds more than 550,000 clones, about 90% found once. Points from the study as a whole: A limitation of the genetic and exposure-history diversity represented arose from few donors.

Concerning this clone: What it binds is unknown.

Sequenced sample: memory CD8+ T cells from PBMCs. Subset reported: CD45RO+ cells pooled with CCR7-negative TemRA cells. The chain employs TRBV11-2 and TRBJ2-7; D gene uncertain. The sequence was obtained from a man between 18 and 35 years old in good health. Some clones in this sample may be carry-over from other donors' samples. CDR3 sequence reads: CASRQFPSDGYEQYF. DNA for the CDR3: TGTGCCAGCAGACAGTTCCCGTCAGACGGCTACGAGCAGTACTTC.